The 14 T cell receptor beta chains below were found in one sample sequenced in a study of identical twins. TCRdb recomputed calls from the 5' RACE reads with MiXCR, one row per CDR3 protein. The sample has 470,000 or so distinct CDR3 sequences; 20% to 25% are singletons. The sample also formed part of further work on T cells expressing NK-cell markers.

The sequenced sample consisted of CD4+ T cells sorted from blood. All receptors come from a woman between 18 and 29 years old in good health.

This clonotype was found a few times. The rearrangement links TRBV5-1 to TRBJ2-2, with D unresolved. Per the germline V gene, CDR1 is SGHRS and CDR2 is YFSETQ. The V end lost 0 bases, the J end lost 6 bases, and 12 bases lay between the germline ends. The CDR3 extends over 15 amino acids. For the CDR3, the DNA is TGCGCCAGCAGCTTGGGTCGACCCGGTCCCGGGGAGCTGTTTTTT. It codes for CASSLGRPGPGELFF. The entire variable domain, with the rest obtained from reference TRBV5-1 and TRBJ2-2, is as follows: KAGVTQTPRYLIKTRGQQVTLSCSPISGHRSVSWYQQTPGQGLQFLFEYFSETQRNKGNFPGRFSGRQFSNSRSEMNVSTLELGDSALYLCASSLGRPGPGELFFGEGSRLTVL.

The rearrangement joins TRBV6-2 or TRBV6-3 to TRBJ2-7; D remains ambiguous. This CDR3 is 13 amino acids long. Germline CDR1 and CDR2: MNHEY and SVGEGT. Trimming took off 6 bases at V and 6 bases at J, with 15 bases between the two ends. The CDR3 nucleotides read TGTGCCAGCAGGGACGGACGTACGGGCGAGCAGTACTTC. This codes for CASRDGRTGEQYF.

This chain connects TRBV5-6 to TRBJ2-3; D perhaps matches TRBD1 (8 bases). Germline CDR1 is SGHDT and CDR2 is YYEEEE. V was pared by 4 bases and J by 10 bases, with 19 bases between. CDR3 length equals 14 residues. The CDR3 DNA reads TGTGCCAGCAGCGGACGGACAGGGAGGGAATCGCAGTATTTT. Residues: CASSGRTGRESQYF.

In this sample, this clonotype turned up a few times. The rearrangement joins TRBV12-3 or TRBV12-4 to TRBJ2-2; D remains unclear. The CDR3 covers 13 residues. V lost 3 bases to trimming and J lost 7 bases, with 9 bases between them. CDR3 in DNA: TGTGCCAGCAGTTTCTCCGGGTACGGGGAGCTGTTTTTT. This encodes CASSFSGYGELFF.

The table lists this clonotype with a few counts. CDR3 DNA: TGTGCCAGCAGCTTTAAAACCTCGGGTGAGCAGTTCTTC. It is translated as CASSFKTSGEQFF. The V call is TRBV7-2, the J call TRBJ2-1; no firm D call. Trimming removed 3 bases from V and 9 bases from J, with 12 bases in between. This CDR3 has 13 residues. Germline V gives CDR1 SGHTA, CDR2 FQGNSA.

This clonotype was picked up many times. This sequence joins TRBV7-7 and TRBJ2-3; the D is unclear. Between the trimmed V and J ends, which lost 5 bases and 6 bases, there was a span of 12 bases. Germline V gene sequence: CDR1 SSHAT, CDR2 FNYEAQ (reference sequence). The CDR3 extends over 13 amino acids. CDR3 residues: CASSLKSGDTQYF. The CDR3 DNA sequence: TGTGCCAGCAGCCTAAAAAGTGGCGATACGCAGTATTTT.

In this sample, this clonotype turned up a few times. The chain couples TRBV5-1 to TRBJ2-1; 8 positions match TRBD1. The trim removed 4 bases at V and 9 bases at J, leaving 12 bases unmatched. The CDR3 spans 15 residues. Germline V lookup: CDR1 SGHRS, CDR2 YFSETQ. The DNA of the CDR3 is TGCGCCAGCAGCGACACCGGACAGGGATTTGGTGAGCAGTTCTTC. Translating it yields CASSDTGQGFGEQFF.

This clonotype was seen more than once but under ten times. J is TRBJ2-7 and V is TRBV7-9; D not certain. Germline values: CDR1 SEHNR, CDR2 FQNEAQ (reference sequence). Deletions cut 3 bases from V and 6 bases from J, with 9 bases between. The CDR3 covers 12 residues. The CDR3 sequence is CASSFTNSEQYF. CDR3 DNA sequence: TGTGCCAGCAGCTTTACCAACAGCGAGCAGTACTTC.

The gene calls are TRBV5-1 and TRBJ1-1, with TRBD1 matching over 7 bases. Losses at the gene ends were 4 bases for V and 4 bases for J; bases not matched to a gene: 7. CDR1 and CDR2 (germline): SGHRS, YFSETQ. CDR3 length: 14 residues. CDR3 nucleotide sequence: TGCGCCAGCAGCCGGGGACAGTCTAGCACTGAAGCTTTCTTT. Amino acid sequence: CASSRGQSSTEAFF.

V and J are TRBV20-1 and TRBJ2-5; no firm D call. Germline-derived CDR1 and CDR2 are DFQATT and SNEGSKA (reference sequence). The CDR3 sequence is 13 residues long. V shed 0 bases and J shed 3 bases, with 8 bases lying between them. The CDR3 DNA is TGCAGTGCTAGAGATATTGGGGAAGAGACCCAGTACTTC. It specifies CSARDIGEETQYF.

The chain combines TRBV28 with TRBJ1-2; D not certain. Trimming took 3 bases from V and 8 from J, leaving 10 bases between them. The CDR3 totals 12 residues. The germline gives CDR1 MDHEN, CDR2 SYDVKM. The CDR3 reads CASSLSSPGYTF. CDR3 DNA: TGTGCCAGCAGTTTGTCTTCGCCAGGCTACACCTTC.

This clonotype has more than one count but fewer than ten. This chain connects TRBV10-3 to TRBJ1-2; no reliable D call. Germline values: CDR1 ENHRY, CDR2 SYGVKD. The CDR3 totals 15 residues. Trimming cost V 3 bases and J 6 bases, with 17 bases left between them. CDR3 nucleotide sequence: TGTGCCATCAGTGAAAATGGCAGGCCTTCGGATGGCTACACCTTC. Translated: CAISENGRPSDGYTF.

Worth noting for this clonotype: One end of the junction varies from germline; a read error may be responsible. CDR3 in DNA: TGCGCCAGCAGCCCGACTAGCGGGGTGGGGTCCTACAGTGAGCAGTTCTTC. It specifies CASSPTSGVGSYSEQFF. The rearrangement joins TRBV5-1 to TRBJ2-1; 11 nucleotides agree with TRBD2. Per germline, CDR1 SGHRS and CDR2 YFSETQ. This CDR3 has 17 residues.

V is TRBV5-1 and J is TRBJ1-2, with 10 bases matching TRBD1. The CDR3 contains 18 residues. Germline lookup yields CDR1 SGHRS and CDR2 YFSETQ. V shed 0 bases, J shed 4 bases, and the junction held 12 bases outside the gene matches. This CDR3 is CASSLGVDRGPSSYGYTF. CDR3 DNA sequence: TGCGCCAGCAGCTTGGGGGTTGACAGGGGGCCGAGCTCCTATGGCTACACCTTC.